This paragraph reports one T cell receptor (beta chain). Treatment in this sample: some 20 received Ad26.COV2.S at low or high dose, single or two shots; roughly five received placebo; per-sample allocation not given. On day 63 after the first injection, vaccine and placebo recipients gave samples. The sample originates from a study of Ad26.COV2.S vaccination and SARS-CoV-2 variants. Study overall: Dosing was one shot or two shots 56 days apart.

With 2 bases removed from V and 4 bases from J, the gap between germline ends came to 7 bases. Germline V gene data show CDR1 as SGHKS and CDR2 as YYEKEE (reference sequence). This CDR3 region has 13 residues. Using immunoSEQ multiplex PCR, the repertoire was profiled, and TCRdb retains in-frame clones only, with some absent. The profile shows roughly 350,000 clones, roughly nine tenths of them singletons. This chain uses TRBV5-5 with TRBJ1-5; TRBD1 is a possible D gene (6 bases). This sample comprised peripheral blood, obtained in a trial of Ad26.COV2.S vaccine versus placebo. This clonotype originated in a person aged 18-65 years who received the Ad26.COV2.S COVID-19 vaccine or a placebo. The CDR3 DNA reads TGTGCCAGCAGCTTCCAGGGGAATCAGCCCCAGCATTTT. It translates to CASSFQGNQPQHF. Full variable domain (outside the CDR3, taken from reference TRBV5-5 and TRBJ1-5): DAGVTQSPTHLIKTRGQQVTLRCSPISGHKSVSWYQQVLGQGPQFIFQYYEKEERGRGNFPDRFSARQFPNYSSELNVNALLLGDSALYLCASSFQGNQPQHFGDGTRLSIL.